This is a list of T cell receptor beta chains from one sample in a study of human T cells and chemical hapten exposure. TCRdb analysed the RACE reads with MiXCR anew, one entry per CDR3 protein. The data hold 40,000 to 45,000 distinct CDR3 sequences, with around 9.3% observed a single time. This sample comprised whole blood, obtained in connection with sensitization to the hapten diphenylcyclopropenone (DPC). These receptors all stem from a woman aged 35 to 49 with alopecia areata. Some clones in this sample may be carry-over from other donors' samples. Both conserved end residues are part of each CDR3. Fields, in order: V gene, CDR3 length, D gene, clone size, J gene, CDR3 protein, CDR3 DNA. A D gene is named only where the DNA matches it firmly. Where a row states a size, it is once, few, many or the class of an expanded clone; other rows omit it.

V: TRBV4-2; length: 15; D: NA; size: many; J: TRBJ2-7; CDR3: CASSHPDSPSYEQYF; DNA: TGTGCCAGCAGCCATCCGGACAGCCCCTCCTACGAGCAGTACTTC
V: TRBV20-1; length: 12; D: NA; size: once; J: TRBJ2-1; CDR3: CSGQVSGIEQFF; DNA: TGCAGTGGGCAAGTCAGCGGTATTGAGCAGTTCTTC
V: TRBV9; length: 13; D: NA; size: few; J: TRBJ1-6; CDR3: CASSVWYNPPLHF; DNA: TGTGCCAGCAGCGTATGGTATAATCCACCCCTCCACTTT
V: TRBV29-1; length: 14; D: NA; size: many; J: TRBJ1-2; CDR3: CSVVPGAAKYGYTF; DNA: TGCAGCGTTGTACCCGGGGCGGCCAAATATGGCTACACCTTC
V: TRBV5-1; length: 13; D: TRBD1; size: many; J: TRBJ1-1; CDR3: CASSPPGQGEAFF; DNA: TGCGCCAGCAGCCCCCCGGGACAGGGAGAAGCTTTCTTT
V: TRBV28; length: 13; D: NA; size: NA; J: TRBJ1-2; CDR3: CASSSLRGYGYTF; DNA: TGTGCCAGCAGCTCCCTCAGGGGCTATGGCTACACCTTC
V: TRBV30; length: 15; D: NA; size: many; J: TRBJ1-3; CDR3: CAWSAAGTSGNTIYF; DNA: TGTGCCTGGAGTGCGGCAGGGACTTCTGGAAACACCATATATTTT
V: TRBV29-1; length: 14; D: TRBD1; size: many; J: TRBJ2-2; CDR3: CSVPGQRMTGELFF; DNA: TGCAGCGTTCCGGGACAGCGAATGACCGGGGAGCTGTTTTTT
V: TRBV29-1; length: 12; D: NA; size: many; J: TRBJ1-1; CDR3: CSVDWSNTEAFF; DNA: TGCAGCGTTGATTGGTCGAACACTGAAGCTTTCTTT
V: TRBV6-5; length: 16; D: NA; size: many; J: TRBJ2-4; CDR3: CASDRSGERAKNIQYF; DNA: TGTGCCAGTGACCGGTCGGGGGAGAGGGCCAAAAACATTCAGTACTTC
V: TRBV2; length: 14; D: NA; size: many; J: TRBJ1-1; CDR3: CASKTQGVQTEAFF; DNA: TGTGCCAGCAAAACACAGGGAGTACAGACTGAAGCTTTCTTT
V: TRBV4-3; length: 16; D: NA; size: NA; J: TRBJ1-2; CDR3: CASSQDQGPINYGYTF; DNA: TGCGCCAGCAGCCAAGATCAGGGGCCGATCAACTATGGCTACACCTTC
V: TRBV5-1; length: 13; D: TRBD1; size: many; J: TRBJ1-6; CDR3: CASSLATGTVLHF; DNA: TGCGCCAGCAGCTTGGCCACCGGGACAGTACTCCACTTT
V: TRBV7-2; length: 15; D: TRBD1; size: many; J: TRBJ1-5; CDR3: CASSADRGSNQPQHF; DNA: TGTGCCAGCAGCGCGGACAGGGGAAGTAACCAGCCCCAGCATTTT
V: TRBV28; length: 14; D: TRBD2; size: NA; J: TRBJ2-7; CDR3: CASSARGGVNEQYF; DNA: TGTGCCAGCAGTGCGCGGGGGGGCGTGAACGAGCAGTACTTC
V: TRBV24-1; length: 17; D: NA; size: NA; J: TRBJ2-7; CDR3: CATTSFRCTRSSYEQYF; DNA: TGTGCCACCACTTCGTTTAGATGTACCCGAAGCTCCTACGAGCAGTACTTC
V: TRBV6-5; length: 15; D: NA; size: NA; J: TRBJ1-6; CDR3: CASRGSRGDNSPLHF; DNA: TGTGCCAGCAGGGGCAGTAGGGGTGATAATTCACCCCTCCACTTT
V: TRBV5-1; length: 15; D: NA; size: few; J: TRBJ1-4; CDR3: CASSLGGRRDEKLFF; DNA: TGCGCCAGCAGCTTGGGCGGCAGGCGAGACGAAAAACTGTTTTTT
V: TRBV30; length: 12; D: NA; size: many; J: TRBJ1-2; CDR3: CAWSRTAYGYTF; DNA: TGTGCCTGGAGTAGGACAGCCTATGGCTACACCTTC
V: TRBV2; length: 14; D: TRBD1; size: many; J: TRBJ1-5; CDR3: CASTRTGVVQPQHF; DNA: TGTGCCAGCACCCGGACAGGGGTGGTTCAGCCCCAGCATTTT
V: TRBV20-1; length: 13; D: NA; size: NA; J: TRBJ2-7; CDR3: CSARGRFDYEQYF; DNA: TGCAGTGCTAGGGGGAGGTTCGACTACGAGCAGTACTTC
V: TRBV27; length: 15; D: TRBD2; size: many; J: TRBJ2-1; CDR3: CASSSGTSGGSEQFF; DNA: TGTGCCAGCAGTTCGGGGACTAGCGGGGGGTCGGAGCAGTTCTTC
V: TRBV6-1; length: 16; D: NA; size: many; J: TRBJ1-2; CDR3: CASSEVGGRANYGYTF; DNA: TGTGCCAGCAGTGAAGTTGGGGGACGAGCTAACTATGGCTACACCTTC
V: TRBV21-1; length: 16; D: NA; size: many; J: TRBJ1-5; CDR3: CASSKEGQGANQPQHF; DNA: TGTGCCAGCAGCAAAGAAGGACAGGGGGCGAATCAGCCCCAGCATTTT
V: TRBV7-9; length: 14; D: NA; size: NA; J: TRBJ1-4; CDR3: CASSQTDQGEKLFF; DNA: TGTGCCAGCAGCCAGACGGACCAAGGAGAAAAACTGTTTTTT
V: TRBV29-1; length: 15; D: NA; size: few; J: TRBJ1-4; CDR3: CSVGRSSATNEKLFF; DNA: TGCAGCGTTGGTAGAAGCAGCGCAACTAATGAAAAACTGTTTTTT
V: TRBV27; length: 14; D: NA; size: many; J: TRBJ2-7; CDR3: CASSGQTSSYEQYF; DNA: TGTGCCAGCAGTGGACAGACAAGCTCCTACGAGCAGTACTTC
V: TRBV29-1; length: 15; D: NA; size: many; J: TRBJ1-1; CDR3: CSVRLYREGNTEAFF; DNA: TGCAGCGTCCGCCTTTACAGGGAGGGTAACACTGAAGCTTTCTTT
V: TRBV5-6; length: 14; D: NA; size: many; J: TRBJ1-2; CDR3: CASSFYPDSYGYTF; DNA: TGTGCCAGCAGCTTCTATCCGGACTCCTATGGCTACACCTTC
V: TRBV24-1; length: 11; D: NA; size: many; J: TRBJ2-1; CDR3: CATSDYNEQFF; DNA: TGTGCCACCAGTGACTACAATGAGCAGTTCTTC
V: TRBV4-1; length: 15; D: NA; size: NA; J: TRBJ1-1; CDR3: CASSQVRELFTEAFF; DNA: TGCGCCAGCAGCCAAGTACGGGAACTCTTCACTGAAGCTTTCTTT
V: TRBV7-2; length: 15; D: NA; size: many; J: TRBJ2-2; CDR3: CASSFHRAPTGELFF; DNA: TGTGCCAGCAGCTTCCACAGGGCTCCCACCGGGGAGCTGTTTTTT
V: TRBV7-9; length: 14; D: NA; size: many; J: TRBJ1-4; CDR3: CASSLRATNEKLFF; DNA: TGTGCCAGCAGCTTACGGGCAACTAATGAAAAACTGTTTTTT
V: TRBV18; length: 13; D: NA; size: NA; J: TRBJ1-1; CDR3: CASSKAHGGEAFF; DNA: TGTGCCAGCTCCAAGGCGCACGGGGGGGAAGCTTTCTTT
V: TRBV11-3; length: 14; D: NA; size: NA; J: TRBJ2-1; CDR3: CASSLDPSYNEQFF; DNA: TGTGCCAGCAGCTTAGACCCGTCCTACAATGAGCAGTTCTTC
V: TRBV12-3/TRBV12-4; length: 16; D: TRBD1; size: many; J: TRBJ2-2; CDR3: CASSPWDRGNTGELFF; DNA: TGTGCCAGCAGTCCCTGGGACAGGGGCAACACCGGGGAGCTGTTTTTT
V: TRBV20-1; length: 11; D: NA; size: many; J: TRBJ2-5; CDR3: CSAGTQETQYF; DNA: TGCAGTGCCGGGACCCAAGAGACCCAGTACTTC
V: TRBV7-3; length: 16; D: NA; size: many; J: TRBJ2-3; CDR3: CASSLSRGGIADTQYF; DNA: TGTGCCAGCAGCTTATCTCGCGGGGGCATAGCAGATACGCAGTATTTT
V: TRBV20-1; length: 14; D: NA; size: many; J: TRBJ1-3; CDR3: CSAREGGRGNTIYF; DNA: TGCAGTGCTAGAGAGGGGGGACGCGGAAACACCATATATTTT
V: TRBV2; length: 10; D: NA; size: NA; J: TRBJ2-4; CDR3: CASEKNIQYF; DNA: TGTGCCAGCGAGAAAAACATTCAGTACTTC
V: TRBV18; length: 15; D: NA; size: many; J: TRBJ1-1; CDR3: CASSPPPGMNTEAFF; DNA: TGTGCCAGCTCACCACCGCCAGGGATGAACACTGAAGCTTTCTTT
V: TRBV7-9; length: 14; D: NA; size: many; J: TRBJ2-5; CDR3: CASSSDGQQETQYF; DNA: TGTGCCAGCAGCTCCGACGGACAGCAAGAGACCCAGTACTTC
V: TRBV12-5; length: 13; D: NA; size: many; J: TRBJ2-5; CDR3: CASGISGGETQYF; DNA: TGTGCTAGTGGCATCTCGGGCGGGGAGACCCAGTACTTC
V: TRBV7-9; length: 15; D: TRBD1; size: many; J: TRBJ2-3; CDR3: CASSPGGEGTDTQYF; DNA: TGTGCCAGCAGCCCAGGGGGCGAGGGCACAGATACGCAGTATTTT
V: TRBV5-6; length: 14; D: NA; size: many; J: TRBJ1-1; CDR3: CASSERRGYTEAFF; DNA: TGTGCCAGCAGCGAACGCAGGGGCTACACTGAAGCTTTCTTT
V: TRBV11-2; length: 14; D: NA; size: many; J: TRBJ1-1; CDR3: CASSLADRPIEAFF; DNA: TGTGCCAGCAGCTTGGCAGACAGACCCATTGAAGCTTTCTTT
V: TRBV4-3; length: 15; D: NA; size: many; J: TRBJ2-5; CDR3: CASSQGKGGQETQYF; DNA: TGCGCCAGCAGCCAAGGGAAGGGGGGGCAAGAGACCCAGTACTTC
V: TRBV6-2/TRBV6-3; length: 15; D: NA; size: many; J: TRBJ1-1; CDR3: CASSPWKKMNTEAFF; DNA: TGTGCCAGCAGTCCTTGGAAAAAAATGAACACTGAAGCTTTCTTT
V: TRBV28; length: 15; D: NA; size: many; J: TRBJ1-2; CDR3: CASSSPGENSYGYTF; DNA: TGTGCCAGCAGTTCCCCGGGAGAAAACTCTTATGGCTACACCTTC
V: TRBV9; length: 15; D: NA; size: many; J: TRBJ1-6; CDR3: CASSAPGGNNSPLHF; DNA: TGTGCCAGCAGCGCACCGGGAGGAAATAATTCACCCCTCCACTTT
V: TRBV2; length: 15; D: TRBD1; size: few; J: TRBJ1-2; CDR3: CASVRDRDPSYGYTF; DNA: TGTGCCAGCGTACGCGACAGGGACCCATCCTATGGCTACACCTTC
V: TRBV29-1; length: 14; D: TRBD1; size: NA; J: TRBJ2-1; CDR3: CSVVKGQGGGEQFF; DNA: TGCAGCGTCGTCAAGGGACAGGGAGGGGGTGAGCAGTTCTTC
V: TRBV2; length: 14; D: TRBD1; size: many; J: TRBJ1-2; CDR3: CASSNGQGGYGYTF; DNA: TGTGCCAGCAGTAATGGACAGGGAGGCTATGGCTACACCTTC
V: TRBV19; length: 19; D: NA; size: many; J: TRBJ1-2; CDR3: CASSMALRTAKTTNYGYTF; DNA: TGTGCCAGTAGTATGGCCCTCCGGACAGCTAAAACGACTAACTATGGCTACACCTTC
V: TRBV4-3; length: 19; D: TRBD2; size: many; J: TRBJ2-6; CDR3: CASSQVKRGTFSGANVLTF; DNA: TGCGCCAGCAGCCAAGTTAAGCGGGGGACTTTCTCTGGGGCCAACGTCCTGACTTTC
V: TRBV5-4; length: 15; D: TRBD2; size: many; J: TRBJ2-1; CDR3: CASSPSGGANNEQFF; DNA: TGTGCCAGCAGCCCCAGCGGGGGGGCAAACAATGAGCAGTTCTTC
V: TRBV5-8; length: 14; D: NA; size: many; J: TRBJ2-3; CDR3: CASSVGGTVDTQYF; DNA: TGTGCCAGCAGCGTAGGAGGGACAGTCGATACGCAGTATTTT
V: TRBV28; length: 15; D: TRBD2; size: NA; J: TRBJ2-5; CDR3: CASSLFGGAQETQYF; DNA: TGTGCCAGCAGTTTATTCGGGGGGGCCCAAGAGACCCAGTACTTC
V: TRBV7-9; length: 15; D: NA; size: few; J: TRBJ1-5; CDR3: CASSLGGVSNQPQHF; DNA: TGTGCCAGCAGCTTAGGAGGGGTTAGCAATCAGCCCCAGCATTTT
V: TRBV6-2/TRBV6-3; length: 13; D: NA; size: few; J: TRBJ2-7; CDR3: CASSEAGLYEQYF; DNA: TGTGCCAGCAGCGAAGCGGGTCTCTACGAGCAGTACTTC